A single sample gave rise to the 15 T cell receptor beta chains below, sequenced in a study of neurological immune-mediated disorders. Documented time point: technical triplicate 1. TCRdb ran MiXCR on the 5' RACE reads and lists one entry per CDR3 protein. The data contain about 24,000 distinct CDR3 sequences, roughly 13% of them seen just once; the ten biggest clones take up roughly 5.4%. Source material: CD4+ T cells from blood. These receptors all come from a female donor with HTLV-1-associated myelopathy (HAM/TSP).

This clonotype was detected many times. The chain carries TRBV28 and TRBJ2-2; D remains unclear. V was cut by 7 bases and J by 6 bases, with 15 bases left in between. Germline values: CDR1 MDHEN, CDR2 SYDVKM. The CDR3 totals 14 residues. The CDR3 nucleotides read TGTGCCAGCACCAGACCCCCCCCGTCCGGGGAGCTGTTTTTT. Its protein product is CASTRPPPSGELFF. The full variable domain, completed using reference TRBV28 and TRBJ2-2, is DVKVTQSSRYLVKRTGEKVFLECVQDMDHENMFWYRQDPGLGLRLIYFSYDVKMKEKGDIPEGYSVSREKKERFSLILESASTNQTSMYLCASTRPPPSGELFFGEGSRLTVL.

Many counts were recorded for this clonotype. The V and J genes are TRBV18 and TRBJ1-5; D is uncertain. The CDR3 is made up of 14 amino acids. Germline V CDR1 and CDR2: KGHSH, LQKENI. Trimming stripped 3 bases from V and 7 bases from J, with 13 bases between. The CDR3 DNA follows: TGTGCCAGCTCACCCGGACCCCAAAGACAGCCCCAGCATTTT. It is translated as CASSPGPQRQPQHF.

Relative to its sample, this clonotype is medium-sized. The rearrangement uses TRBV5-1 and TRBJ2-7; TRBD1 matches 8 bases. The germline V gene encodes CDR1 SGHRS and CDR2 YFSETQ. The V gene end was trimmed by 0 bases and the J gene end by 6 bases; junction bases not matched to a gene: 5. The CDR3 is 14 residues long. CDR3 in amino acids: CASSLEMDRVEQYF. The CDR3 DNA follows: TGCGCCAGCAGCTTGGAGATGGACAGGGTCGAGCAGTACTTC.

This clonotype occurred many times. The rearrangement links TRBV5-6 to TRBJ2-3; a possible D gene is TRBD2 (5 bases). This CDR3 is built from 14 residues. Between the trimmed V and J ends, which lost 1 base and 4 bases, there was a span of 10 bases. The V gene's germline CDR1 is SGHDT and CDR2 YYEEEE. The CDR3 region is CASSLFSAPDTQYF. The CDR3 region has the DNA TGTGCCAGCAGCTTGTTTAGCGCCCCAGATACGCAGTATTTT.

Ten or more counts support this clonotype. The V gene is TRBV5-1, the J gene TRBJ2-3; the D gene is possibly TRBD2 (5 bases). Germline-derived CDR1 and CDR2 are SGHRS and YFSETQ. The CDR3 runs to 14 residues. Deletions cut 0 bases from V and 6 bases from J, with 11 bases between. CDR3 nucleotides: TGCGCCAGCAGCTTGGGGGAGACGGGGGATACGCAGTATTTT. Translating gives CASSLGETGDTQYF.

In this sample, this clonotype is medium-sized (0.01 to 0.1%). The J gene is TRBJ2-3, the V gene TRBV5-1, with D unclear. Germline V lookup: CDR1 SGHRS, CDR2 YFSETQ. The CDR3 is 13 amino acids. The V and J ends lost 0 bases and 4 bases respectively, with 6 bases between them. The CDR3 is CASSLGSADTQYF. Written as DNA, the CDR3 is TGCGCCAGCAGCTTGGGATCCGCAGATACGCAGTATTTT.

This clonotype was seen repeatedly, ten times or more. This chain joins TRBV20-1 and TRBJ2-1; a possible D gene is TRBD2 (6 bases). Germline-derived CDR1 and CDR2 are DFQATT and SNEGSKA (reference sequence). V shed 7 bases and J shed 7 bases, with 14 bases lying between them. CDR3 length: 12 residues. The CDR3 loop reads CSVAEGVNEQFF. CDR3 sequence (DNA): TGCAGTGTAGCGGAAGGGGTTAATGAGCAGTTCTTC.

This clonotype came up many times. This chain uses TRBV6-2 or TRBV6-3 with TRBJ2-1; 7 positions agree with TRBD2. This CDR3 region has 14 residues. V trimming: 9 bases; J trimming: 4 bases; junction bases outside the gene matches: 9. Germline CDR1 and CDR2: MNHEY and SVGEGT. The CDR3 sequence: CASGRAWGYNEQFF. In nucleotides, the CDR3 is TGTGCCAGTGGGAGGGCGTGGGGGTACAATGAGCAGTTCTTC.

This clonotype has ten or more counts. The chain is built from TRBV5-1 and TRBJ1-2, with D possibly being TRBD1 (6 bases). CDR3 length equals 12 residues. V lost 4 bases and J 7 bases, leaving 11 bases between the germline ends. Germline V gene sequence: CDR1 SGHRS, CDR2 YFSETQ. CDR3 in DNA: TGCGCCAGCAGCCCCACAGGGAGTGGCTACACCTTC. This codes for CASSPTGSGYTF.

This clonotype has at least ten counts. This rearrangement joins TRBV20-1 to TRBJ1-2, with TRBD1 matching 9 bases. The CDR3 is made up of 16 amino acids. V shed 4 bases and J 2 bases; nucleotides not matched to a gene: 11. CDR1 is DFQATT, CDR2 SNEGSKA, per germline (reference sequence). The CDR3 sequence is CSATSTGGLENYGYTF. CDR3 DNA: TGCAGTGCTACCTCGACAGGGGGTCTGGAGAACTATGGCTACACCTTC.

This clonotype has a count of ten or more. The rearrangement uses TRBV27 and TRBJ2-7, with 9 positions matching TRBD1. The CDR3 covers 14 residues. The germline V gene has CDR1 MNHEY and CDR2 SMNVEV (reference sequence). With 6 bases clipped from V and 4 bases from J, the junction kept 7 bases outside the gene matches. The CDR3 here is CASRRGTGWYEQYF. The CDR3 coding sequence is TGTGCCAGCAGGAGGGGGACAGGGTGGTACGAGCAGTACTTC.

This clonotype occurred many times. The rearrangement links TRBV5-1 to TRBJ2-6; 10 bases match TRBD2. Germline CDR1 and CDR2: SGHRS and YFSETQ. Germline trimming cut 0 bases from V and 4 bases from J; bases unmatched to any gene: 7. This CDR3 region has 18 residues. The CDR3 sequence: CASSLDPSGSSGANVLTF. CDR3 sequence (DNA): TGCGCCAGCAGCTTGGATCCTAGCGGGAGTTCCGGGGCCAACGTCCTGACTTTC.

This clonotype was seen many times. V usage is TRBV20-1 and J usage is TRBJ2-7; the match to TRBD1 covers 8 bases. The CDR3 covers 14 residues. The germline CDR1 and CDR2 sequences are DFQATT and SNEGSKA (reference sequence). The V and J ends lost 3 bases and 4 bases, in that order; junction bases with no gene match: 8. CDR3 residues: CSASPGQDTYEQYF. CDR3 nucleotides: TGCAGTGCTAGCCCGGGACAGGACACATACGAGCAGTACTTC.

This clonotype appeared many times. The gene calls are TRBV20-1 and TRBJ1-2; D remains unclear. V dropped 3 bases and J dropped 4 bases, with 15 bases sitting between them. This CDR3 has 14 amino acids. In germline, CDR1 is DFQATT, CDR2 SNEGSKA (reference sequence). The chain's CDR3 is CSARGSPASYGYTF. CDR3 nucleotide sequence: TGCAGTGCTAGGGGCAGCCCGGCGAGCTATGGCTACACCTTC.

The chain recombines TRBV6-1 with TRBJ2-1, with TRBD2 identical over 8 bases. The V and J ends lost 10 bases and 0 bases, in that order; junction bases with no gene match: 8. The CDR3 consists of 15 residues. CDR1 and CDR2 from the germline V gene are MNHNS and SASEGT. The CDR3 reads CATVYSGSSYNEQFF. The CDR3 bases are TGTGCCACCGTCTACAGCGGGAGCTCCTACAATGAGCAGTTCTTC.